The 12 T cell receptor beta chains reported below all come from one sample, sequenced in a study of beta chain features in type 1 diabetes. General study results and limits: TCRB CDR3 length was moderately but significantly reduced in all four CD4+ subsets of Type 1 diabetes patients.

The antigens for these receptors are not known. The study reverse transcribed the entire isolated RNA, so it sequenced expressed TCRB transcripts. The protocol was immunoSEQ multiplex PCR, while the TCRdb copy is restricted to in-frame clones and leaves out a portion. Of 550,000 to 850,000 clones in the sample, about an eighth are singletons; the top ten hold 0.022%. Material for sequencing was naive CD4+ T cells from blood. These receptors all stem from a man aged 18 to 30 with type 1 diabetes.

This clone was seen only a few times. The V call is TRBV28, the J call TRBJ1-1, with TRBD1 identical over 12 bases. Looked up from germline, CDR1 is MDHEN and CDR2 is SYDVKM. Losses at the gene ends were 11 bases for V and 5 bases for J; bases not matched to a gene: 9. This CDR3 contains 14 residues. The CDR3 loop reads CAAGQGAPRTEAFF. In DNA, the CDR3 is TGTGCCGCGGGACAGGGGGCGCCGCGGACTGAAGCTTTCTTT. Combining the CDR3 with reference TRBV28 and TRBJ1-1 gives the whole variable domain DVKVTQSSRYLVKRTGEKVFLECVQDMDHENMFWYRQDPGLGLRLIYFSYDVKMKEKGDIPEGYSVSREKKERFSLILESASTNQTSMYLCAAGQGAPRTEAFFGQGTRLTVV.

The chain has TRBV19 and TRBJ2-5; weak D call: TRBD1 (5 bases). Deletions cut 3 bases from V and 5 bases from J, with 10 bases between. The CDR3 is 13 residues long. CDR1 LNHDA and CDR2 SQIVND come from the germline V gene (reference sequence). CDR3: CASSMGRMETQYF. CDR3 DNA: TGTGCCAGTAGTATGGGGCGAATGGAGACCCAGTACTTC.

The sample holds a few counts of this clone. This chain joins TRBV5-4 and TRBJ1-2; TRBD1 matches 7 bases. Germline V gene lookup returns CDR1 SGHNT and CDR2 YYREEE (reference sequence). The V and J ends lost 0 bases and 8 bases, in that order; junction bases with no gene match: 13. CDR3 length: 16 residues. CDR3 in amino acids: CASSLVGRQGNGGYTF. The CDR3 DNA follows: TGTGCCAGCAGCTTGGTGGGGAGACAGGGTAATGGGGGCTACACCTTC.

The V and J genes are TRBV6-6 and TRBJ1-4; 8 bases agree with TRBD1. Germline values: CDR1 MNHNY, CDR2 SVGAGI (reference sequence). Germline trimming cut 5 bases from V and 8 bases from J; bases unmatched to any gene: 13. This CDR3 spans 16 amino acids. The CDR3 sequence is CASSPPQAGGREKLFF. The CDR3 DNA reads TGTGCCAGCAGTCCCCCTCAGGCAGGGGGCAGAGAAAAACTGTTTTTT.

V usage is TRBV7-8 and J usage is TRBJ2-1; D possibly corresponds to TRBD2 (6 bases). Germline-derived CDR1 and CDR2 are SGHVS and FQNEAQ. V lost 3 bases, J lost 2 bases, and 11 bases lay in between. The CDR3 spans 15 residues. The CDR3 region is CASSFSGLPYNEQFF. CDR3 DNA: TGTGCCAGCAGCTTTAGCGGTCTTCCCTACAATGAGCAGTTCTTC.

To note about this clone: Additional DNA sequences in this sample encode the identical CDR3. The J gene is TRBJ1-1, the V gene TRBV5-4; D not certain. Per the germline V gene, CDR1 is SGHNT and CDR2 is YYREEE (reference sequence). Trimming shortened V by 2 bases and J by 5 bases, and 4 bases separated the two germline ends. The CDR3 length is 11 residues. The CDR3 region is CASSFNTEAFF. CDR3 coding DNA: TGTGCCAGCAGCTTTAATACTGAAGCTTTCTTT.

This clone has a handful of counts. This chain connects TRBV2 to TRBJ2-5; D possibly matches TRBD1 or TRBD2 (5 bases each). This CDR3 comprises 13 residues. Trimming removed 6 bases at V and 3 bases at J, with 11 bases between. CDR1 and CDR2 (germline): SNHLY, FYNNEI. The CDR3 protein is CASRRDGEETQYF. CDR3 DNA sequence: TGTGCCAGCAGAAGGGACGGAGAAGAGACCCAGTACTTC.

About this clone itself: The junction departs from the called germline gene at one end, perhaps through a read error. The rearrangement uses TRBV19 and TRBJ1-2; possibly TRBD1 for D (6 bases). The CDR3 has 12 residues. Germline values: CDR1 LNHDA, CDR2 SQIVND (reference sequence). The chain's CDR3 is CASSMVRGPWAF. As DNA, the CDR3 is TGTGCCAGTAGTATGGTCAGGGGACCCTGGGCCTTC.

The V call is TRBV25-1, the J call TRBJ1-6, with D hard to call. The CDR3 has 13 residues. CDR1 is MGHDK and CDR2 is SYGVNS in the germline V gene. Trimming left V 2 bases short and J 7 bases short, with 6 bases between. CDR3: CASSERENSPLHF. The CDR3 nucleotides are TGTGCCAGCAGTGAACGGGAGAATTCACCCCTCCACTTT.

The chain links TRBV18 to TRBJ2-7, with 9 positions matching TRBD1. CDR3 length: 15 residues. With V trimmed by 3 bases and J by 7 bases, 10 bases remained unmatched. CDR1 and CDR2 from the germline V gene are KGHSH and LQKENI. The CDR3 loop reads CASSPGTGSFWEQYF. The DNA for the CDR3 is TGTGCCAGCTCACCGGGGACAGGGTCCTTCTGGGAGCAGTACTTC.

The gene calls are TRBV27 and TRBJ1-2; D unresolved. With 7 bases removed from V and 6 bases from J, the gap between germline ends came to 12 bases. CDR3 length: 12 residues. Germline V gene lookup returns CDR1 MNHEY and CDR2 SMNVEV (reference sequence). The CDR3 DNA reads TGTGCCAGCATCGCCTTCCGTCATGGCTACACCTTC. It encodes CASIAFRHGYTF.

This clone was detected a few times. The chain has TRBV5-1 and TRBJ1-6; TRBD1 matches at 7 bases. Germline V gene sequence: CDR1 SGHRS, CDR2 YFSETQ. This CDR3 comprises 17 residues. With 0 bases clipped from V and 9 bases from J, the junction kept 12 bases outside the gene matches. The CDR3 sequence: CASSLAFWQGESSPLHF. The CDR3 DNA reads as TGCGCCAGCAGCTTGGCTTTCTGGCAGGGGGAGAGTTCACCCCTCCACTTT.